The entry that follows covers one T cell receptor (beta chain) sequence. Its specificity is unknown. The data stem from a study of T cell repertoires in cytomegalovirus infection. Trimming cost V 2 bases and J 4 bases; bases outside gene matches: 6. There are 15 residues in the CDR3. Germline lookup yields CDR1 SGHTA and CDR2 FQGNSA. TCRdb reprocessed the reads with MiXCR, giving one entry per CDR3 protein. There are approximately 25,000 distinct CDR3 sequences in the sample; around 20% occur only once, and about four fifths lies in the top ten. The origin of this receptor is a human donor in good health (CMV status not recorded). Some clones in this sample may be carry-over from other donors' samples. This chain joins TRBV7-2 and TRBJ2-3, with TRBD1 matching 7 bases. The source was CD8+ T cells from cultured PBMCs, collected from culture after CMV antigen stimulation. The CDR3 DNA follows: TGTGCCAGCAGCTTACGGGACAGAGGATCAGATACGCAGTATTTT. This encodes CASSLRDRGSDTQYF.